The 30 T cell receptor beta chains below were found in one sample sequenced in a study of cytomegalovirus exposure and HLA in healthy donors. Assay used: immunoSEQ multiplex PCR; TCRdb lists only in-frame clones, some missing. Here the sample spans fewer than 55,000 clones, roughly 92% being singletons. The sample comprised PBMCs. All receptors come from a man between 18 and 35 years old in good health and CMV-seronegative.

Relative to its sample, this clone is medium-sized. The chain combines TRBV7-2 with TRBJ1-4; possible D gene TRBD1, 5 bases. V gave up 2 bases and J gave up 4 bases, with 8 bases separating them. CDR1 is SGHTA, CDR2 FQGNSA, per germline. The CDR3 has 14 residues. For the CDR3, the DNA is TGTGCCAGCAGCTTAAGGCAGGGTAATGAAAAACTGTTTTTT. It is translated as CASSLRQGNEKLFF.

This sequence joins TRBV6-6 and TRBJ1-5; D remains ambiguous. V lost 5 bases to trimming and J lost 3 bases, with 17 bases between them. Germline CDR1 is MNHNY and CDR2 is SVGAGI (reference sequence). This CDR3 has 16 amino acids. CDR3 sequence reads: CASSPREDGVNQPQHF. The DNA of the CDR3 is TGTGCCAGCAGTCCCCGGGAGGATGGGGTCAATCAGCCCCAGCATTTT.

The chain couples TRBV11-3 to TRBJ1-4, with D possibly being TRBD1 (6 bases). The germline V and J ends were trimmed by 5 bases and 6 bases, with 16 bases remaining between them. This CDR3 has 15 residues. The germline CDR1 and CDR2 sequences are SGHNT and YENEEA. The chain's CDR3 is CASSMPGQRDEKLFF. For the CDR3, the DNA is TGTGCCAGCAGCATGCCGGGACAAAGGGATGAAAAACTGTTTTTT.

This clone was recorded a few times. The chain recombines TRBV7-9 with TRBJ2-2; 10 bases line up with TRBD2. The CDR3 extends over 15 amino acids. Germline CDR1 and CDR2: SEHNR and FQNEAQ (reference sequence). After removal of 3 bases from V and 6 bases from J, the junction contained 4 bases not matched to a gene. The CDR3 protein is CASSFGLAGAGELFF. CDR3 DNA sequence: TGTGCCAGCAGCTTCGGTCTAGCGGGAGCCGGGGAGCTGTTTTTT.

The chain has TRBV7-9 and TRBJ1-4; D perhaps matches TRBD1 (5 bases). Germline V CDR1 and CDR2: SEHNR, FQNEAQ (reference sequence). This CDR3 spans 15 amino acids. Trimming cost V 5 bases and J 8 bases, with 18 bases left between them. The CDR3 is CASSTVGAEGEKLFF. In nucleotides, the CDR3 is TGTGCCAGCAGCACCGTCGGGGCGGAGGGAGAAAAACTGTTTTTT.

The rearrangement links TRBV6-5 to TRBJ1-2; 7 nucleotides line up with TRBD1. J lost 4 bases, V lost 5 bases, and 10 bases had no gene match. Germline CDR1 is MNHEY and CDR2 is SVGAGI. CDR3 length: 15 residues. CDR3 nucleotides: TGTGCCAGCAGTAGATCCGGGACAGAGAGCTATGGCTACACCTTC. Its translation: CASSRSGTESYGYTF.

The V gene is TRBV7-2, the J gene TRBJ2-7; 8 bases fit TRBD1. This CDR3 has 16 residues. Germline CDR1 SGHTA, CDR2 FQGNSA. Unmatched junction bases numbered 11, after V lost 0 bases and J lost 7 bases. The CDR3 nucleotides are TGTGCCAGCAGCTTAGCTCTAAGGACAGGGTCGGGGGAGCAGTACTTC. Translating it yields CASSLALRTGSGEQYF. Combining the CDR3 with reference TRBV7-2 and TRBJ2-7 gives the whole variable domain GAGVSQSPSNKVTEKGKDVELRCDPISGHTALYWYRQSLGQGLEFLIYFQGNSAPDKSGLPSDRFSAERTGGSVSTLTIQRTQQEDSAVYLCASSLALRTGSGEQYFGPGTRLTVT.

The chain combines TRBV7-9 with TRBJ2-3, with 8 bases lining up with TRBD1. The CDR3 runs 15 residues. Germline-derived CDR1 and CDR2 are SEHNR and FQNEAQ (reference sequence). Trimming removed 5 bases from V and 2 bases from J; junction bases left unmatched: 6. CDR3 sequence: CASSRRDRNTDTQYF. The DNA for the CDR3 is TGTGCCAGCAGCCGCCGGGACAGGAACACAGATACGCAGTATTTT.

The chain carries TRBV29-1 and TRBJ2-1, with 8 nucleotides matching TRBD2. Looked up from germline, CDR1 is SQVTM and CDR2 is ANQGSEA. The CDR3 runs to 15 residues. The trim removed 4 bases at V and 8 bases at J, leaving 13 bases unmatched. In nucleotides, the CDR3 is TGCAGCGTTGCCAAGACTAGCGCTAGGGATGATGAGCAGTTCTTC. The encoded protein is CSVAKTSARDDEQFF.

The V and J genes are TRBV19 and TRBJ2-7, with TRBD1 matching 8 bases. The J segment lost 5 bases and the V segment lost 6 bases, leaving 18 bases of the junction unmatched. This CDR3 comprises 17 residues. Germline assignment: CDR1 LNHDA and CDR2 SQIVND (reference sequence). The CDR3 DNA reads TGTGCCAGTAGGCGAGTTGTAGATGGGACAGGAAAAAACGAGCAGTACTTC. Residues: CASRRVVDGTGKNEQYF.

This chain joins TRBV19 and TRBJ2-4; tentative D call: TRBD2 (5 bases). Trimming left V 5 bases short and J 7 bases short, with 18 bases between. Germline CDR1 LNHDA, CDR2 SQIVND (reference sequence). The CDR3 contains 15 residues. CDR3 amino acids: CASSAQKPGRNIQYF. Here the CDR3 DNA reads TGTGCCAGTAGTGCCCAAAAACCGGGAAGGAACATTCAGTACTTC.

The chain is built from TRBV5-5 and TRBJ1-5; D possibly corresponds to TRBD1 (5 bases). V dropped 4 bases and J dropped 5 bases, with 13 bases sitting between them. The CDR3 has 14 residues. Germline CDR1 is SGHKS and CDR2 is YYEKEE (reference sequence). CDR3 protein: CASSAGGDYQPQHF. The CDR3 bases are TGTGCCAGCAGCGCGGGGGGGGATTATCAGCCCCAGCATTTT.

This sequence joins TRBV5-6 and TRBJ1-2; the D gene is possibly TRBD1 (5 bases). The germline gives CDR1 SGHDT, CDR2 YYEEEE. Trimming took 4 bases from V and 8 from J, leaving 12 bases between them. The CDR3 runs to 12 residues. The CDR3 nucleotides read TGTGCCAGCAGCGTCAGGGAAGGCGGCTACACCTTC. This gives the protein CASSVREGGYTF. Based on the CDR3 plus reference TRBV5-6 and TRBJ1-2, the full variable domain is DAGVTQSPTHLIKTRGQQVTLRCSPKSGHDTVSWYQQALGQGPQFIFQYYEEEERQRGNFPDRFSGHQFPNYSSELNVNALLLGDSALYLCASSVREGGYTFGSGTRLTVV.

This clone was detected only once. V usage is TRBV30 and J usage is TRBJ1-4; D might be TRBD1 (5 bases). V was shortened by 2 bases and J by 4 bases, with 8 bases between the two germline ends. In germline, CDR1 is GTSNPN, CDR2 SVGIG (reference sequence). This CDR3 spans 13 amino acids. The CDR3 sequence is CAWSQGNNEKLFF. DNA of the CDR3: TGTGCCTGGAGTCAGGGTAATAATGAAAAACTGTTTTTT.

The CDR3 reads CASSIVRTGASHGYTF. DNA for the CDR3: TGTGCCAGTAGTATAGTCCGAACAGGGGCAAGCCATGGCTACACCTTC. The V call is TRBV19, the J call TRBJ1-2; TRBD1 agrees at 7 bases. This CDR3 has 16 residues. Trimming at V came to 1 base and at J to 6 bases, leaving 11 bases not matched to a gene. Germline lookup yields CDR1 LNHDA and CDR2 SQIVND (reference sequence).

The chain carries TRBV18 and TRBJ2-3; D is perhaps TRBD2 (5 bases). CDR1 is KGHSH, CDR2 LQKENI, per germline. The CDR3 extends over 11 amino acids. Trimming took 6 bases from V and 5 from J, leaving 6 bases between them. The CDR3 DNA follows: TGTGCCAGCTCCCGGGGAGATACGCAGTATTTT. Encoded protein: CASSRGDTQYF.

The rearrangement joins TRBV5-1 to TRBJ2-2; 11 bases align to TRBD2. CDR1 is SGHRS, CDR2 YFSETQ, per germline. V was clipped by 4 bases and J by 6 bases; unmatched bases: 5. The CDR3 spans 15 residues. The chain's CDR3 is CASSTLAGVSGELFF. As DNA, the CDR3 is TGCGCCAGCAGCACACTAGCGGGAGTGTCCGGGGAGCTGTTTTTT.

The chain combines TRBV6-6 with TRBJ1-1, with D uncertain. V lost 8 bases and J lost 4, with 14 bases in between. Germline loops: CDR1 MNHNY, CDR2 SVGAGI (reference sequence). The CDR3 sequence is 13 residues long. This CDR3 is CASQTSPTTEAFF. Here the CDR3 DNA reads TGTGCCAGCCAGACAAGTCCTACCACTGAAGCTTTCTTT.

With respect to this clone: One junction end does not reproduce the germline sequence, and a read error may be involved. J is TRBJ1-3 and V is TRBV30; 7 bases fit TRBD1. The CDR3 spans 12 residues. Germline V gene lookup returns CDR1 GTSNPN and CDR2 SVGIG (reference sequence). The CDR3 coding sequence is TGTGCCTGGACCCCGGGACAGCACACCGTATATTTT. Translating gives CAWTPGQHTVYF. The whole variable domain, remainder taken from reference TRBV30 and TRBJ1-3, is SQTIHQWPATLVQPVGSPLSLECTVEGTSNPNLYWYRQAAGRGLQLLFYSVGIGQISSEVPQNLSASRPQDRQFILSSKKLLLSDSGFYLCAWTPGQHTVYFGEGSWLTVV.

This clone was detected once. This chain links TRBV29-1 with TRBJ2-5; D gene uncertain. The germline V gene has CDR1 SQVTM and CDR2 ANQGSEA. Trimming cost V 6 bases and J 3 bases, with 11 bases left between them. This CDR3 has 12 residues. The CDR3 loop reads CSVREREETQYF. CDR3 sequence (DNA): TGCAGCGTAAGAGAGCGAGAAGAGACCCAGTACTTC.

This clone was detected a few times. The chain carries TRBV4-2 and TRBJ2-1; 8 nucleotides match TRBD2. From germline, CDR1 is LGHNA and CDR2 YNFKEQ. The CDR3 is 15 residues long. Trimming removed 4 bases from V and 5 bases from J; junction bases left unmatched: 7. The CDR3 protein is CASSPPGLDHNEQFF. CDR3 nucleotide sequence: TGTGCCAGCAGCCCCCCGGGACTAGATCACAATGAGCAGTTCTTC.

The J gene is TRBJ2-1, the V gene TRBV12-5; 9 nucleotides match TRBD2. Losses at the gene ends were 1 base for V and 3 bases for J; bases not matched to a gene: 7. The germline gives CDR1 LGHNT, CDR2 FRNRAP. This CDR3 is built from 17 residues. DNA for the CDR3: TGTGCTAGTGGTTTGGGCGTGCGGGAGGGCCTCTACAATGAGCAGTTCTTC. It codes for CASGLGVREGLYNEQFF.

The count of this clone is one. The chain combines TRBV9 with TRBJ1-5, with 8 bases matching TRBD1. After removal of 2 bases from V and 0 bases from J, the junction contained 1 base not matched to a gene. This CDR3 spans 15 amino acids. Germline CDR1 SGDLS, CDR2 YYNGEE. This CDR3 is CASSVGTGSNQPQHF. DNA of the CDR3: TGTGCCAGCAGCGTCGGGACAGGTAGCAATCAGCCCCAGCATTTT.

The V and J genes are TRBV7-8 and TRBJ2-1; 10 nucleotides line up with TRBD2. The germline gives CDR1 SGHVS, CDR2 FQNEAQ. V gave up 5 bases and J gave up 8 bases; unmatched junction bases: 18. The CDR3 length is 18 residues. The DNA for the CDR3 is TGTGCCAGCAGCCTAAACTATGCCCTAGCGGGAGAAGATCATGAGCAGTTCTTC. It translates to CASSLNYALAGEDHEQFF.

V and J are TRBV6-5 and TRBJ2-1, with a tentative D call TRBD1 (6 bases). CDR1 and CDR2 from the germline V gene are MNHEY and SVGAGI. V lost 5 bases and J 7 bases, leaving 12 bases between the germline ends. The CDR3 totals 13 residues. Here the CDR3 DNA reads TGTGCCAGCAGTCCCGGGACACAGAATGAGCAGTTCTTC. Its protein product is CASSPGTQNEQFF.

The chain links TRBV19 to TRBJ2-2; 7 bases are shared with TRBD2. The CDR3 contains 14 residues. V trimming: 8 bases; J trimming: 5 bases; junction bases outside the gene matches: 8. The germline V gene has CDR1 LNHDA and CDR2 SQIVND (reference sequence). The CDR3 DNA sequence: TGTGCCAGTTTGGGGGGGGTTCGGACCGGGGAGCTGTTTTTT. It specifies CASLGGVRTGELFF.

This clone was found once. V usage is TRBV29-1 and J usage is TRBJ2-1; TRBD2 matches at 10 bases. Germline trimming cut 5 bases from V and 3 bases from J; bases unmatched to any gene: 4. The CDR3 covers 14 residues. Germline CDR1 SQVTM, CDR2 ANQGSEA. The CDR3 reads CSVSGTSVYNEQFF. CDR3 DNA: TGCAGCGTTTCCGGGACTAGCGTCTACAATGAGCAGTTCTTC.

The J gene is TRBJ2-3, the V gene TRBV27, with D maybe TRBD1 (5 bases). The CDR3 is made up of 17 amino acids. V gave up 4 bases and J gave up 2 bases, with 19 bases separating them. Germline V gene sequence: CDR1 MNHEY, CDR2 SMNVEV (reference sequence). CDR3 in amino acids: CASSSPRTGIYTDTQYF. The CDR3 nucleotides read TGTGCCAGCAGTTCCCCTCGAACAGGCATTTACACAGATACGCAGTATTTT.

V and J are TRBV6-1 and TRBJ2-1; 7 bases map to TRBD2. The ends lost 2 bases at V and 1 base at J; junction bases unmatched: 2. Germline CDR1 is MNHNS and CDR2 is SASEGT. There are 15 residues in the CDR3. CDR3 in amino acids: CASSESGNSYNEQFF. The CDR3 nucleotides are TGTGCCAGCAGTGAAAGCGGGAATTCCTACAATGAGCAGTTCTTC.

The genes are TRBV28 and TRBJ2-3, with D uncertain. CDR1 and CDR2 (germline): MDHEN, SYDVKM. V lost 6 bases and J 6 bases, leaving 10 bases between the germline ends. The CDR3 runs to 12 residues. The DNA for the CDR3 is TGTGCCAGCAGCAACCTCAGGGATACGCAGTATTTT. Amino acid sequence: CASSNLRDTQYF.